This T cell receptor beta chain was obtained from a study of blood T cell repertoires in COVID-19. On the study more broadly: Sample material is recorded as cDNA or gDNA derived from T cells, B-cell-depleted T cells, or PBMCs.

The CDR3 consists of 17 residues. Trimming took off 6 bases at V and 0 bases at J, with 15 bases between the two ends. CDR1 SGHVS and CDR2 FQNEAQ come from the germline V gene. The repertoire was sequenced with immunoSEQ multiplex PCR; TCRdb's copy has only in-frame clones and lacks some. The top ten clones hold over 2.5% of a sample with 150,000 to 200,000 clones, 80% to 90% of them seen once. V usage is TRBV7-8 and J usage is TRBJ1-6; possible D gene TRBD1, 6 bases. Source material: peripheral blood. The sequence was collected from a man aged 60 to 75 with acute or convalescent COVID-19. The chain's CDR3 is CASRAGGQSSYNSPLHF. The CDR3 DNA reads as TGTGCCAGCAGGGCGGGGGGGCAGAGCTCCTATAATTCACCCCTCCACTTT.